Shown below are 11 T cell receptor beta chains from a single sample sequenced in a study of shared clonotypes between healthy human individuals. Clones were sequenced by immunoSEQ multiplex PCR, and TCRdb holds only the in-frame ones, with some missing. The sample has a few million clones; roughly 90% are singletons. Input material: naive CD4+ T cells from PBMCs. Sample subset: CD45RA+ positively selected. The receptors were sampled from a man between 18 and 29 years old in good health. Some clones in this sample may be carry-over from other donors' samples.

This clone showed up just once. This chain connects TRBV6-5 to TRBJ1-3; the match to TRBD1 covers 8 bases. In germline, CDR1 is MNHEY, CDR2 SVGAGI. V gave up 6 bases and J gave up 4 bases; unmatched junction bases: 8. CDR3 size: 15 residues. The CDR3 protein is CASRRGQGSGNTIYF. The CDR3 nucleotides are TGTGCCAGCAGGAGAGGACAGGGTTCCGGAAACACCATATATTTT.

The CDR3 loop is CASSIPADRGKDEQYF. The DNA of the CDR3 is TGTGCCAGTAGTATACCAGCAGACAGGGGAAAGGACGAGCAGTACTTC. The rearrangement uses TRBV19 and TRBJ2-7, with 8 bases identical to TRBD1. The J segment lost 5 bases and the V segment lost 2 bases, leaving 11 bases of the junction unmatched. This CDR3 is built from 16 residues. The germline V gene has CDR1 LNHDA and CDR2 SQIVND (reference sequence). Supplemented by reference TRBV19 and TRBJ2-7, the full variable domain reads DGGITQSPKYLFRKEGQNVTLSCEQNLNHDAMYWYRQDPGQGLRLIYYSQIVNDFQKGDIAEGYSVSREKKESFPLTVTSAQKNPTAFYLCASSIPADRGKDEQYFGPGTRLTVT.

Here the CDR3 reads CASSLTPSQNYGYTF. The DNA of the CDR3 is TGTGCCAGCAGTTTAACGCCGAGCCAAAACTATGGCTACACCTTC. This chain links TRBV27 with TRBJ1-2; no reliable D call. Trimming stripped 2 bases from V and 2 bases from J, with 12 bases between. The CDR3 contains 15 residues. Germline CDR1 and CDR2: MNHEY and SMNVEV (reference sequence).

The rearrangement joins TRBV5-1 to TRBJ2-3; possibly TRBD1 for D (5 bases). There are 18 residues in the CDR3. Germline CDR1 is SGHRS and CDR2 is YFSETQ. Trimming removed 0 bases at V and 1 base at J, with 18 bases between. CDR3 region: CASSLGQGSGARTDTQYF. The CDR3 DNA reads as TGCGCCAGCAGCTTGGGTCAGGGATCGGGCGCTCGCACAGATACGCAGTATTTT.

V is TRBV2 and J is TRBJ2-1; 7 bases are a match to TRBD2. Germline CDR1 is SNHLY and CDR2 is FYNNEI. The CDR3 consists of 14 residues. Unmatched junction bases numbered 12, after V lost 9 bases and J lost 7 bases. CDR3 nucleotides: TGTGCCAGTCAACTAGCGACCATCGGGAATGAGCAGTTCTTC. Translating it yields CASQLATIGNEQFF.

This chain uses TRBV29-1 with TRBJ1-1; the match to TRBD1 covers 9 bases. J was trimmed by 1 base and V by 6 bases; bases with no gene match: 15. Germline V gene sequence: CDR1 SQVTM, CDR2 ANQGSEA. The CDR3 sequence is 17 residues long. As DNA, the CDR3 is TGCAGCGTCCCGGGGGTAGGGACAGGGACCTGGAACACTGAAGCTTTCTTT. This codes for CSVPGVGTGTWNTEAFF.

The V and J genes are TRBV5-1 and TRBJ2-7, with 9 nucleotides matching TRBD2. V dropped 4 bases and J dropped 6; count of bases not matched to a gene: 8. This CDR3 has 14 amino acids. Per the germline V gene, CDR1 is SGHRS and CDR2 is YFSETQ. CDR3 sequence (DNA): TGCGCCAGCAGCAGTAGCGGGGGTGCGGGCGAGCAGTACTTC. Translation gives CASSSSGGAGEQYF.

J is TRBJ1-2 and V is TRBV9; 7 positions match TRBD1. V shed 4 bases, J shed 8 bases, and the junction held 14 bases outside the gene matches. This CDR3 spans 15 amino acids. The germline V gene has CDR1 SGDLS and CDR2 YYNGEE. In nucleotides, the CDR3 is TGTGCCAGCAGCACACGAGGGGGCCAGGCAGACGGCTACACCTTC. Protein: CASSTRGGQADGYTF.

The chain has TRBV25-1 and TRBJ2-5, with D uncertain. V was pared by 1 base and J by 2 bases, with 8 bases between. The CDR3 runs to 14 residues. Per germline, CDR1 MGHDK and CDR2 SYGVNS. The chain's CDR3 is CASSEFLGQETQYF. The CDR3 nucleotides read TGTGCCAGCAGTGAATTTTTGGGTCAAGAGACCCAGTACTTC.

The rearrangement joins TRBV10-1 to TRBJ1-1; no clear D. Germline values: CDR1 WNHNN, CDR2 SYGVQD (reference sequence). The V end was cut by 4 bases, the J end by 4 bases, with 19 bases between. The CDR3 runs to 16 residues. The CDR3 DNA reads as TGCGCCAGCAGTGGCTCTCGACTCGCCGCGCGCACTGAAGCTTTCTTT. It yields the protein CASSGSRLAARTEAFF.

The CDR3 loop reads CASSRGGAQYF. The DNA for the CDR3 is TGTGCCAGCAGCAGGGGGGGTGCCCAGTACTTC. The chain couples TRBV7-6 to TRBJ2-5, with TRBD2 as a possible D gene (7 bases). V gave up 5 bases and J gave up 9 bases, with 10 bases separating them. The germline V gene has CDR1 SGHVS and CDR2 FNYEAQ. CDR3 length: 11 residues.